Below are 16 T cell receptor beta chains sequenced from a single sample in a study of a mutant IDH1 vaccine in newly diagnosed glioma. Here immunoSEQ multiplex PCR was the method, and the copy in TCRdb shows in-frame clones only, minus some. In the table there are 40,000 to 50,000 clones, roughly 80% of which are singletons. Noted time point: week 47, end of study. The study gave 300 ug of mutant IDH1 20-mer peptide per vaccine dose, with topical imiquimod. Their specific antigens are unknown. The sample in question was PBMCs, obtained from a glioma patient whose treatment included an IDH1 peptide vaccine. These receptors came from a man aged 18-30 years with glioma. Some clones in this sample may be carry-over from other donors' samples.

A word on this clone: One end of the junction varies from germline; a read error may be responsible. V is TRBV18 and J is TRBJ1-1, with D unclear. Germline CDR1 is KGHSH and CDR2 is LQKENI. This CDR3 has 13 amino acids. The CDR3 here is CASSPSQNSEAFF. The CDR3 nucleotides are TGTGCCAGCTCACCCTCCCAGAACTCTGAAGCTTTCTTT.

The genes are TRBV19 and TRBJ1-1; D is uncertain. Trimming removed 6 bases from V and 2 bases from J, with 13 bases in between. CDR3 length equals 14 residues. CDR1 is LNHDA, CDR2 SQIVND, per germline (reference sequence). Here the CDR3 DNA reads TGTGCCAGTAGCCTCTGGACCGACAACACTGAAGCTTTCTTT. Residues: CASSLWTDNTEAFF.

This chain uses TRBV30 with TRBJ1-6, with a weak D call TRBD1 (6 bases). Germline V gives CDR1 GTSNPN, CDR2 SVGIG (reference sequence). This CDR3 region has 15 residues. The germline V and J ends were trimmed by 1 base and 6 bases, with 13 bases remaining between them. The CDR3 is CAWSAEGHPNSPLHF. CDR3 bases: TGTGCCTGGAGTGCCGAGGGACACCCTAATTCACCCCTCCACTTT.

A single count supports this clone. The rearrangement joins TRBV14 to TRBJ1-4, with a possible D match to TRBD1 (6 bases). Germline loops: CDR1 SGHDN, CDR2 FVKESK. V lost 8 bases and J 5 bases, leaving 12 bases between the germline ends. The CDR3 has 13 amino acids. For the CDR3, the DNA is TGTGCCAGCGCACGGACAGTGAATGAAAAACTGTTTTTT. Its translation is CASARTVNEKLFF.

This chain connects TRBV6-5 to TRBJ2-2; TRBD2 is a possible D gene (6 bases). Germline V gene sequence: CDR1 MNHEY, CDR2 SVGAGI. Trimming left V 4 bases short and J 6 bases short, with 15 bases between. This CDR3 comprises 15 residues. DNA of the CDR3: TGTGCCAGCAGTTTGGGACTCCTGAGTGCCGGGGAGCTGTTTTTT. Translating gives CASSLGLLSAGELFF.

The rearrangement joins TRBV9 to TRBJ2-1; either TRBD1 or TRBD2 may supply D (5 bases each). V lost 4 bases and J 6 bases, leaving 23 bases between the germline ends. The CDR3 covers 17 residues. From germline, CDR1 is SGDLS and CDR2 YYNGEE. Here the CDR3 reads CASSLQPPGPLPNEQFF. For the CDR3, the DNA is TGTGCCAGCAGCCTTCAGCCCCCGGGACCCCTACCCAATGAGCAGTTCTTC.

V gene TRBV7-2 combines with J gene TRBJ1-2, with D unclear. V was clipped by 0 bases and J by 4 bases, with 6 bases between them. The germline CDR1 and CDR2 sequences are SGHTA and FQGNSA. The CDR3 is 13 amino acids. CDR3: CASSLAVTYGYTF. The CDR3 bases are TGTGCCAGCAGCTTAGCGGTGACCTATGGCTACACCTTC.

The genes are TRBV7-9 and TRBJ1-1, with D hard to call. The CDR3 length is 14 residues. Germline V gene lookup returns CDR1 SEHNR and CDR2 FQNEAQ (reference sequence). The V and J ends lost 0 bases and 7 bases respectively, with 12 bases between them. CDR3 nucleotide sequence: TGTGCCAGCAGCTTAGCGTTCATCTCGAGTGAAGCTTTCTTT. This encodes CASSLAFISSEAFF. The variable domain in full, with the rest retrieved from reference TRBV7-9 and TRBJ1-1, is DTGVSQNPRHKITKRGQNVTFRCDPISEHNRLYWYRQTLGQGPEFLTYFQNEAQLEKSRLLSDRFSAERPKGSFSTLEIQRTEQGDSAMYLCASSLAFISSEAFFGQGTRLTVV.

This clone came up once. V gene TRBV19 combines with J gene TRBJ1-5, with D hard to call. Per the germline V gene, CDR1 is LNHDA and CDR2 is SQIVND (reference sequence). Trimming cost V 6 bases and J 4 bases, with 16 bases left between them. CDR3 length: 15 residues. The CDR3 sequence: CASSTGLETNQPQHF. CDR3 bases: TGTGCCAGTAGCACTGGACTGGAAACTAATCAGCCCCAGCATTTT.

The chain carries TRBV6-5 and TRBJ2-7; 8 bases line up with TRBD1. V shed 4 bases and J 0 bases; nucleotides not matched to a gene: 8. The CDR3 has 16 residues. The germline CDR1 and CDR2 sequences are MNHEY and SVGAGI. CDR3 sequence: CASSSLRGPRSYEQYF. CDR3 nucleotide sequence: TGTGCCAGCAGTTCACTCAGGGGGCCCCGCTCCTACGAGCAGTACTTC.

This clone occurred once. V usage is TRBV5-1 and J usage is TRBJ2-7; maybe TRBD1 (6 bases). The CDR3 runs 15 residues. CDR1 SGHRS and CDR2 YFSETQ come from the germline V gene. Trimming took off 4 bases at V and 0 bases at J, with 14 bases between the two ends. The CDR3 loop is CASSQQGTRSYEQYF. CDR3 DNA sequence: TGCGCCAGCAGCCAACAGGGAACCCGCTCCTACGAGCAGTACTTC.

The CDR3 DNA reads as TGTGCCAGCAGTTACTCCGGCAGGGGGCCTGGTGGCTACACCTTC. Protein product: CASSYSGRGPGGYTF. This rearrangement joins TRBV6-6 to TRBJ1-2; 8 nucleotides line up with TRBD1. The CDR3 has 15 amino acids. The V and J ends lost 0 bases and 7 bases, in that order; junction bases with no gene match: 7. CDR1 is MNHNY and CDR2 is SVGAGI in the germline V gene (reference sequence).

The gene calls are TRBV27 and TRBJ1-2; D is uncertain. V gave up 3 bases and J gave up 4 bases, with 9 bases separating them. Germline V CDR1 and CDR2: MNHEY, SMNVEV (reference sequence). The CDR3 spans 13 residues. Written as DNA, the CDR3 is TGTGCCAGCAGTTTTGGACCCGGCTATGGCTACACCTTC. Its protein product is CASSFGPGYGYTF.

The V call is TRBV5-4, the J call TRBJ1-1; TRBD1 matches at 7 bases. This CDR3 region has 14 residues. Germline V gene lookup returns CDR1 SGHNT and CDR2 YYREEE (reference sequence). The junction had 9 bases not matched to a gene; V was cut back by 5 bases and J by 5 bases. This CDR3 is CASSNQGVGTEAFF. The CDR3 DNA reads as TGTGCCAGCAGTAATCAGGGGGTAGGGACTGAAGCTTTCTTT.

This clone came up a few times. The gene calls are TRBV7-9 and TRBJ1-2; perhaps TRBD1 as D (6 bases). Trimming cost V 5 bases and J 4 bases, with 14 bases left between them. The CDR3 extends over 14 amino acids. In germline, CDR1 is SEHNR, CDR2 FQNEAQ (reference sequence). CDR3 loop: CASSLNRESYGYTF. The CDR3 DNA sequence: TGTGCCAGCAGCCTTAACAGGGAATCCTATGGCTACACCTTC.

The V gene is TRBV5-1, the J gene TRBJ2-3; TRBD2 is a possible D gene (5 bases). Germline assignment: CDR1 SGHRS and CDR2 YFSETQ. The CDR3 runs to 14 residues. The V gene lost 5 bases and the J gene lost 2 bases, with 12 bases spanning the gap. The CDR3 region has the DNA TGCGCCAGCAGAATCACGGGATTCACAGATACGCAGTATTTT. Translation: CASRITGFTDTQYF.